These T cell receptor beta chains were read from a single sample in a study of T cells in Graves' hyperthyroidism and ophthalmopathy. Each CDR3 protein is one row after TCRdb ran MiXCR on the multiplex PCR reads. The sample includes 620,000 or so distinct CDR3 sequences, roughly 15% of them seen just once. Source material: blood. The receptor source for this set is a woman between 50 and 59 years old with Graves' ophthalmopathy. The CDR3 runs from the conserved cysteine through the conserved F or W.

TRBJ1-5 TRBV12-3/TRBV12-4 CASTIGRNQPQHF
TRBJ2-7 TRBV2 CASTRDGGLGEQYF
TRBJ1-2 TRBV20-1 CSASEGGNYGYTF
TRBJ2-1 TRBV5-1 CASSTDAGAYNEQFF
TRBJ1-2 TRBV28 CASSLFLHGYTF
TRBJ2-2 TRBV4-2 CASSQGGGDGELFF
TRBJ2-3 TRBV6-1 CASSPSSGKGGDTQYF
TRBJ1-2 TRBV19 CASLPGTRYGYTF
TRBJ1-1 TRBV7-9 CASSTWDRNTEAFF
TRBJ2-1 TRBV19 CASSMADWDSSYNEQFF
TRBJ2-1 TRBV10-3 CATSEGETGGEQFF
TRBJ2-7 TRBV4-1 CASSQDPGSYEQYF
TRBJ1-5 TRBV6-1 CASRPTVSQPQHF
TRBJ1-1 TRBV11-2 CASSLRGALNTEAFF
TRBJ2-5 TRBV7-8 CASSLVTSGSGGQETQYF
TRBJ2-3 TRBV12-3/TRBV12-4 CASSLRLAGASDTQYF
TRBJ2-3 TRBV11-1 CASSLVDLAGVPTQYF
TRBJ2-3 TRBV11-2 CASSLGLNHWGTDTQYF
TRBJ2-1 TRBV20-1 CSATDWGRGNEQFF
TRBJ2-1 TRBV7-2 CASSQVGGGGDEQFF
TRBJ2-3 TRBV29-1 CSVVRGTDTQYF
TRBJ2-1 TRBV7-9 CASSLSRTGAYNEQFF
TRBJ2-5 TRBV27 CASRLAGGPETQYF
TRBJ2-1 TRBV4-1 CASSQESGTHWSSYNEQFF
TRBJ1-5 TRBV30 CAWSRGGGYQPQHF
TRBJ1-2 TRBV28 CASSLGVLYGYTF
TRBJ2-1 TRBV28 CASSSTGTGTRNEQFF
TRBJ2-3 TRBV25-1 CASSLSLSADTQYF
TRBJ1-2 TRBV27 CASSLYGWGYGYTF
TRBJ2-1 TRBV11-2 CASSSLIGAGKEQFF
TRBJ2-1 TRBV20-1 CSAYRDSHNEQFF
TRBJ1-5 TRBV27 CASSLNYDNQPQHF
TRBJ1-5 TRBV4-1 CASSQVTGEASSNQPQHF
TRBJ2-7 TRBV7-9 CASSTSGSKSSYEQYF
TRBJ2-3 TRBV13 CASSLELGEPGYTQYF
TRBJ1-2 TRBV4-1 CASGHPGQNYGYTF
TRBJ2-7 TRBV15 CATSRGSSGSYEQYF
TRBJ2-6 TRBV5-1 CASSLQVSGANVLTF
TRBJ2-3 TRBV6-1 CASRYRLAGGEADTQYF
TRBJ1-5 TRBV12-5 CASGLSGSNQPQHF
TRBJ2-7 TRBV12-3/TRBV12-4 CASSFDRVSGEQYF
TRBJ1-5 TRBV12-3/TRBV12-4 CASMPGGSQPQHF
TRBJ2-7 TRBV4-1 CASSSLAEQYF
TRBJ1-5 TRBV12-3/TRBV12-4 CASSPPALYSNQPQHF
TRBJ1-1 TRBV7-8 CASSSAGFRTEAFF
TRBJ2-3 TRBV5-8 CASSLGTLEDTQYF
TRBJ2-1 TRBV6-1 CASSETLAGPSYNEQFF
TRBJ2-1 TRBV27 CASSLGPSNEQFF
TRBJ2-1 TRBV20-1 CSARGAGGTYNEQFF
TRBJ2-6 TRBV24-1 CATSAGDTGANVLTF
TRBJ1-5 TRBV19 CASSSRSSKSNQPQHF
TRBJ1-1 TRBV27 CASSQRTGWEAFF
TRBJ2-7 TRBV5-1 CASSRVPQDSYEQYF
TRBJ2-1 TRBV27 CASSFVGYNEQFF
TRBJ2-3 TRBV29-1 CSVVEGTDTQYF
TRBJ2-3 TRBV28 CAIPTGQRSDTQYF
TRBJ1-1 TRBV12-3/TRBV12-4 CASRFDSQNTEAFF
TRBJ2-5 TRBV5-1 CASRGNSQETQYF
TRBJ1-2 TRBV14 CASSQVGLIYGYTF